Listed here is a single T cell receptor beta chain. The sample originates from a study of blood T cell repertoires in COVID-19. The overall study: Sources were T cells, B-cell-depleted T cells, or PBMCs; the material itself was cDNA or gDNA.

TCRdb's table, derived via immunoSEQ multiplex PCR, lists solely in-frame clones and lacks some. Of some 520,000 clones in the sample, 89% are singletons; the top ten hold around 0.95%. This CDR3 has 15 residues. With 7 bases removed from V and 6 bases from J, the gap between germline ends came to 16 bases. Germline CDR1 is MDHEN and CDR2 is SYDVKM. Patients at the Seattle site were enrolled during active infection and followed longitudinally. The specimen was peripheral blood. The chain joins TRBV28 to TRBJ1-6, with D unresolved. The receptor comes from a man younger than 35 with COVID-19, enrolled during active disease. CDR3 sequence reads: CASTKEGLGNSPLHF. CDR3 sequence (DNA): TGTGCCAGCACCAAAGAGGGTCTCGGTAATTCACCCCTCCACTTT.